This TCR beta chain is from a study of T cells in Graves' hyperthyroidism and ophthalmopathy. Uncontrolled infection, other autoimmune disease, pregnancy or lactation led to exclusion. Trimming took off 3 bases at V and 5 bases at J, with 8 bases between the two ends. Germline V lookup: CDR1 SGHRS, CDR2 YFSETQ. The CDR3 spans 13 residues. This clonotype came up many times. There were TCR beta CDR3 regions amplified from RNA transcripts. The HTBI primer set was used in a first-round RT-PCR of the TCR CDR3. TCRdb passed the multiplex PCR reads through MiXCR, listing each CDR3 protein once. The sample contains roughly 250,000 distinct CDR3 sequences, about 15% of which appear only once.

The receptor was isolated from a middle-aged woman with Graves' hyperthyroidism that later progressed to Graves' ophthalmopathy. Sequenced input: blood. The V gene is TRBV5-1, the J gene TRBJ2-2, with D possibly being TRBD2 (5 bases). The CDR3: CASSYPGTGELFF. The DNA of the CDR3 is TGCGCCAGCAGCTACCCGGGGACCGGGGAGCTGTTTTTT. Based on the CDR3 plus reference TRBV5-1 and TRBJ2-2, the full variable domain is KAGVTQTPRYLIKTRGQQVTLSCSPISGHRSVSWYQQTPGQGLQFLFEYFSETQRNKGNFPGRFSGRQFSNSRSEMNVSTLELGDSALYLCASSYPGTGELFFGEGSRLTVL.